This TCR beta chain was identified during a study of blood T cell repertoires in COVID-19. Study background: Sites across the United States, Italy and Spain contributed samples from acute and convalescent COVID-19. T cells, B-cell-depleted T cells, or PBMCs supplied cDNA or gDNA.

Deletions cut 4 bases from V and 3 bases from J, with 17 bases between. Looked up from germline, CDR1 is SGHRS and CDR2 is YFSETQ. CDR3 length: 16 residues. In the study's own analysis: Amplification with reference gene primers provided the estimates of nucleated cell counts. The method was immunoSEQ multiplex PCR; TCRdb's version includes in-frame clones alone and lacks a portion of them. That table is the source of V, J and clone size, and D and trimming were worked out from the DNA. The sample shows 90,000 to 120,000 clones, less than 90% of them seen only once. This rearrangement joins TRBV5-1 to TRBJ1-3; D is undetermined. The receptor was derived from a human donor in a cohort sampled during active COVID-19. Sequenced: peripheral blood. CDR3 in amino acids: CASSDGGGLGGNTIYF. The CDR3, as DNA: TGCGCCAGCAGCGACGGAGGAGGGTTGGGTGGAAACACCATATATTTT. Complete variable domain (other parts from reference TRBV5-1 and TRBJ1-3): KAGVTQTPRYLIKTRGQQVTLSCSPISGHRSVSWYQQTPGQGLQFLFEYFSETQRNKGNFPGRFSGRQFSNSRSEMNVSTLELGDSALYLCASSDGGGLGGNTIYFGEGSWLTVV.